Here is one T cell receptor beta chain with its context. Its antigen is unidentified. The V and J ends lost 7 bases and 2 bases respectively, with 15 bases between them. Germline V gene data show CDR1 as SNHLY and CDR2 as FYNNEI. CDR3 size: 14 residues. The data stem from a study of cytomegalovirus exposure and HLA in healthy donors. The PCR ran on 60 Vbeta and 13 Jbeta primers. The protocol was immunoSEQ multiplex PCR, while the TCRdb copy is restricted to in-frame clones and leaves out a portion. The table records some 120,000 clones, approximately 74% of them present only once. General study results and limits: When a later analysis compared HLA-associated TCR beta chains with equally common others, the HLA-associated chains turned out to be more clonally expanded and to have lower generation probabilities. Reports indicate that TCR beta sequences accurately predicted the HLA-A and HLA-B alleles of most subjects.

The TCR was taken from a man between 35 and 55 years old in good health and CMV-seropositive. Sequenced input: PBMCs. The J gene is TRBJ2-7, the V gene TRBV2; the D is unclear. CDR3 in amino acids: CASTEELITYEQYF. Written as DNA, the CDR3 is TGTGCCAGCACCGAGGAACTTATTACCTACGAGCAGTACTTC.